One and the same sample provided the 25 T cell receptor beta chains below, sequenced in a study of T-cell memory formation after mild COVID-19. A single record per CDR3 protein comes from TCRdb applying MiXCR to the 5' RACE reads. The sample carries 400,000 to 500,000 distinct CDR3 sequences, about 24% recorded once. Material: PBMCs or a T cell subset sorted from them (not recorded which). Receptor source: an adult woman who had mild COVID-19 (a few samples of this study predate the infection). Cell type and time point are not known.

A few counts support this clonotype. The chain uses TRBV7-3 and TRBJ2-1, with D possibly matching TRBD1 (6 bases). CDR1 SGHTA and CDR2 FQGTGA come from the germline V gene. The ends were cut back, 1 base at V and 8 bases at J, with 15 bases in the middle. The CDR3 covers 15 residues. CDR3 nucleotide sequence: TGTGCCAGCAGCTTAATGGGGGCCTCAGGGGATGAGCAGTTCTTC. It translates to CASSLMGASGDEQFF.

The chain employs TRBV23-1 and TRBJ2-2; D gene ambiguous. TRBV23-1 is an ORF; its function is uncertain. Trimming pared 2 bases from V and 4 bases from J, leaving 8 bases between. CDR3 length: 14 residues. As DNA, the CDR3 is TGCGCCAGCAGTCAAAATCCCGGCACCGGGGAGCTGTTTTTT. Amino acid sequence: CASSQNPGTGELFF.

This clonotype was counted between two and nine times. The gene calls are TRBV7-8 and TRBJ1-4, with TRBD1 identical over 9 bases. Unmatched junction bases numbered 4, after V lost 4 bases and J lost 7 bases. CDR1 and CDR2 (germline): SGHVS, FQNEAQ. The CDR3 runs 14 residues. The DNA of the CDR3 is TGTGCCAGCAGCTCAGGGACAGGGTTTGAAAAACTGTTTTTT. This codes for CASSSGTGFEKLFF.

The CDR3 is CASSPRGSGSIRQFF. The CDR3 DNA sequence: TGTGCCAGCAGCCCCCGGGGTAGCGGGAGTATACGGCAGTTCTTC. The gene calls are TRBV6-2 or TRBV6-3 and TRBJ2-1, with 9 bases fitting TRBD2. The CDR3 runs to 15 residues. Per germline, CDR1 MNHEY and CDR2 SVGEGT. Trimming took 6 bases from V and 12 from J; bases not matched to a gene: 15.

The rearrangement joins TRBV4-2 to TRBJ2-1; 9 nucleotides line up with TRBD2. This CDR3 has 16 residues. From germline, CDR1 is LGHNA and CDR2 YNFKEQ. J was trimmed by 5 bases and V by 3 bases; bases with no gene match: 8. The CDR3 here is CASSQAGTSRNNEQFF. The CDR3, as DNA: TGTGCCAGCAGCCAGGCGGGGACTAGCAGAAACAATGAGCAGTTCTTC.

This clonotype was found once. The chain has TRBV5-4 and TRBJ1-2; 7 nucleotides align to TRBD1. Germline-derived CDR1 and CDR2 are SGHNT and YYREEE (reference sequence). V shed 2 bases, J shed 3 bases, and the junction held 10 bases outside the gene matches. This CDR3 has 16 residues. The CDR3 sequence: CASSLSSRGVDYGYTF. The CDR3 DNA reads TGTGCCAGCAGCTTATCCTCCAGGGGGGTGGACTATGGCTACACCTTC.

V usage is TRBV6-1 and J usage is TRBJ1-2; possibly TRBD1 for D (6 bases). Per the germline V gene, CDR1 is MNHNS and CDR2 is SASEGT. V shed 4 bases and J shed 0 bases, with 12 bases lying between them. The CDR3 extends over 15 amino acids. The CDR3 protein is CASSAQQGPNYGYTF. The CDR3 nucleotides are TGTGCCAGCAGTGCACAACAGGGCCCTAACTATGGCTACACCTTC.

V gene TRBV7-2 combines with J gene TRBJ1-4; no definite D call. The ends were cut back, 0 bases at V and 5 bases at J, with 10 bases in the middle. This CDR3 has 15 residues. Per the germline V gene, CDR1 is SGHTA and CDR2 is FQGNSA. The CDR3 DNA is TGTGCCAGCAGCTTAGCGGGCAGCTCAAATGAAAAACTGTTTTTT. It encodes CASSLAGSSNEKLFF.

The rearrangement uses TRBV12-3 or TRBV12-4 and TRBJ2-2; D is unresolved. CDR3 size: 16 residues. Trimming left V 2 bases short and J 6 bases short, with 16 bases between. CDR3 in amino acids: CASSLFGLLIPGELFF. The CDR3 bases are TGTGCCAGCAGTTTATTTGGGCTCCTAATCCCCGGGGAGCTGTTTTTT.

This clonotype was seen a few times. The gene calls are TRBV27 and TRBJ2-3; 7 bases match TRBD1. This CDR3 has 15 residues. CDR1 and CDR2 (germline): MNHEY, SMNVEV (reference sequence). Trimming removed 6 bases from V and 2 bases from J; junction bases left unmatched: 8. CDR3 loop: CASRLDRADTDTQYF. As DNA, the CDR3 is TGTGCCAGCAGACTAGACAGGGCGGACACAGATACGCAGTATTTT.

The chain uses TRBV30 and TRBJ2-5, with 8 positions matching TRBD2. CDR1 is GTSNPN and CDR2 is SVGIG in the germline V gene (reference sequence). This CDR3 is built from 13 residues. J lost 7 bases, V lost 3 bases, and 7 bases had no gene match. The CDR3 region has the DNA TGTGCCTGGAGCCCGAGAACTAGCGGGACCCAGTACTTC. Its protein product is CAWSPRTSGTQYF.

The V and J genes are TRBV18 and TRBJ2-1; TRBD1 aligns across 8 bases. The junction had 8 bases not matched to a gene; V was cut back by 6 bases and J by 10 bases. This CDR3 is 13 amino acids long. CDR1 and CDR2 from the germline V gene are KGHSH and LQKENI. DNA for the CDR3: TGTGCCAGCTCGCAGGGGACAGGTTCGGAGCAGTTCTTC. It is translated as CASSQGTGSEQFF. The variable domain in full, with the rest retrieved from reference TRBV18 and TRBJ2-1, is NAGVMQNPRHLVRRRGQEARLRCSPMKGHSHVYWYRQLPEEGLKFMVYLQKENIIDESGMPKERFSAEFPKEGPSILRIQQVVRGDSAAYFCASSQGTGSEQFFGPGTRLTVL.

Concerning this clonotype itself: Mismatch with germline at one junction end may stem from a read error. The rearrangement uses TRBV18 and TRBJ1-1; D call uncertain. This CDR3 has 15 amino acids. Per the germline V gene, CDR1 is KGHSH and CDR2 is LQKENI. This CDR3 reads CASSPKEVGNAEAFF. The CDR3 DNA sequence: TGTGCCAGCTCACCGAAGGAGGTGGGGAACGCTGAAGCTTTCTTT.

The chain links TRBV7-9 to TRBJ1-6; D uncertain. The germline CDR1 and CDR2 sequences are SEHNR and FQNEAQ (reference sequence). The CDR3 loop spans 14 amino acids. Trimming pared 1 base from V and 15 bases from J, leaving 16 bases between. The CDR3 here is CASSLEGAGVDLHF. The CDR3 DNA reads TGTGCCAGCAGCTTAGAGGGCGCAGGTGTGGACCTCCACTTT.

This clonotype was detected only a few times. The V and J genes are TRBV29-1 and TRBJ2-3; TRBD2 might be the D (5 bases). Germline values: CDR1 SQVTM, CDR2 ANQGSEA. Trimming took 4 bases from V and 6 from J, leaving 20 bases between them. This CDR3 region has 15 residues. CDR3 amino acids: CSVAGSSPTGDTQYF. The CDR3 nucleotides are TGCAGCGTTGCCGGCAGCTCCCCGACGGGGGATACGCAGTATTTT.

The chain joins TRBV12-3 or TRBV12-4 to TRBJ1-5; tentative D call: TRBD1 (5 bases). This CDR3 region has 16 residues. Trimming cost V 3 bases and J 4 bases, with 16 bases left between them. The CDR3 DNA sequence: TGTGCCAGCAGTTTCCCGGTCGGGGGGGGGAATCAGCCCCAGCATTTT. Translating gives CASSFPVGGGNQPQHF.

The chain links TRBV12-3 or TRBV12-4 to TRBJ2-5; TRBD1 matches 10 bases. The CDR3 consists of 15 residues. With V trimmed by 2 bases and J by 5 bases, 5 bases remained unmatched. For the CDR3, the DNA is TGTGCCAGCAGTTTACGGAGACAGGGGGCTGAGACCCAGTACTTC. It yields the protein CASSLRRQGAETQYF.

This clonotype showed up just a few times. This chain links TRBV24-1 with TRBJ2-2, with D perhaps matching TRBD1 or TRBD2 (5 bases each). The V and J ends lost 4 bases and 0 bases respectively, with 11 bases between them. The germline V gene has CDR1 KGHDR and CDR2 SFDVKD. The CDR3 is 16 residues long. The CDR3 DNA is TGTGCCACCAGTGACGCAGGGACGGCGAACACCGGGGAGCTGTTTTTT. This encodes CATSDAGTANTGELFF.

The chain uses TRBV24-1 and TRBJ2-1; D possibly corresponds to TRBD2 (5 bases). Trimming took off 5 bases at V and 4 bases at J, with 8 bases between the two ends. This CDR3 has 13 amino acids. Germline loops: CDR1 KGHDR, CDR2 SFDVKD. In nucleotides, the CDR3 is TGTGCCACCAGTGCGGGGAGTTACAATGAGCAGTTCTTC. It encodes CATSAGSYNEQFF.

This clonotype has more than one count but fewer than ten. The chain couples TRBV23-1 to TRBJ2-7; 7 bases align to TRBD1. TRBV23-1 is reported as an ORF; its role is uncertain. Losses at the gene ends were 0 bases for V and 3 bases for J; bases not matched to a gene: 8. This CDR3 region has 16 residues. CDR3 nucleotide sequence: TGCGCCAGCAGTCAATCAGGTGGGACAGCATTCTACGAGCAGTACTTC. Amino acids: CASSQSGGTAFYEQYF.

The chain joins TRBV29-1 to TRBJ2-2; D call uncertain. In germline, CDR1 is SQVTM, CDR2 ANQGSEA. The ends were cut back, 0 bases at V and 1 base at J, with 9 bases in the middle. This CDR3 has 15 amino acids. CDR3 bases: TGCAGCGTTGAAGATGGGAAACTGAACACCGGGGAGCTGTTTTTT. Amino acids: CSVEDGKLNTGELFF.

The rearrangement uses TRBV2 and TRBJ1-1; D unclear. The CDR3 runs 12 residues. Per germline, CDR1 SNHLY and CDR2 FYNNEI. V was trimmed by 8 bases and J by 4 bases, leaving 11 bases between them. The CDR3 reads CASLREATEAFF. The CDR3 nucleotides read TGTGCCAGCCTTAGGGAGGCCACTGAAGCTTTCTTT.

This chain joins TRBV30 and TRBJ2-2; D remains unclear. The CDR3 totals 16 residues. The germline V gene encodes CDR1 GTSNPN and CDR2 SVGIG (reference sequence). V gave up 0 bases and J gave up 0 bases, with 11 bases separating them. The CDR3 nucleotides read TGTGCCTGGAGTGTACGTTGGCGGTCGAACACCGGGGAGCTGTTTTTT. This gives the protein CAWSVRWRSNTGELFF. The full variable domain, with the rest looked up from reference TRBV30 and TRBJ2-2, is SQTIHQWPATLVQPVGSPLSLECTVEGTSNPNLYWYRQAAGRGLQLLFYSVGIGQISSEVPQNLSASRPQDRQFILSSKKLLLSDSGFYLCAWSVRWRSNTGELFFGEGSRLTVL.

Written as DNA, the CDR3 is TGTGCCAGCAGTTACGGGACAGGGAAGAATCAGCCCCAGCATTTT. Translation: CASSYGTGKNQPQHF. J is TRBJ1-5 and V is TRBV6-5; TRBD1 matches 9 bases. Germline CDR1 reads MNHEY; CDR2 reads SVGAGI. The J segment lost 4 bases and the V segment lost 2 bases, leaving 3 bases of the junction unmatched. The CDR3 runs 15 residues.

This clonotype was found many times. J is TRBJ2-7 and V is TRBV10-3; weak D call: TRBD2 (6 bases). The length of the CDR3 is 15 residues. V was shortened by 0 bases and J by 0 bases, with 9 bases between the two germline ends. Germline V gives CDR1 ENHRY, CDR2 SYGVKD. DNA of the CDR3: TGTGCCATCAGTGAGTCTGGGGGGAGCTCCTACGAGCAGTACTTC. It codes for CAISESGGSSYEQYF.